This is a list of T cell receptor beta chains from one sample in a study of cytomegalovirus exposure and HLA in healthy donors. Clones were sequenced by immunoSEQ multiplex PCR, and TCRdb holds only the in-frame ones, with some missing. Of 85,000 to 120,000 clones listed, about 76% are singletons. The sequencing sample was made of PBMCs. The receptors were gathered from a woman between 45 and 60 years old in good health and CMV-seropositive. CDR3s include the opening cysteine and the closing phenylalanine or tryptophan. D genes are given only for firm matches. Part of the rows lack a size; the others show once, few, many or a class for expanded clones.

V gene: TRBV27; D gene: NA; clone size: NA; J gene: TRBJ1-5; CDR3 DNA: TGTGCCAGCAGTCGGGATGTTGGCAATCAGCCCCAGCATTTT; CDR3 protein: CASSRDVGNQPQHF
V gene: TRBV7-3; D gene: TRBD1; clone size: few; J gene: TRBJ2-2; CDR3 DNA: TGTGCCAGCAGCGCAAGGACAGGGGTAAACACCGGGGAGCTGTTTTTT; CDR3 protein: CASSARTGVNTGELFF
V gene: TRBV28; D gene: TRBD2; clone size: NA; J gene: TRBJ2-5; CDR3 DNA: TGTGCCAGCGGACTAGCGGGGGTGCAGACCCAGTACTTC; CDR3 protein: CASGLAGVQTQYF
V gene: TRBV28; D gene: NA; clone size: NA; J gene: TRBJ1-1; CDR3 DNA: TGTGCCAGCAGTCCTAAACAACAGGGTAGAACTGAAGCTTTCTTT; CDR3 protein: CASSPKQQGRTEAFF
V gene: TRBV4-3; D gene: TRBD1; clone size: NA; J gene: TRBJ2-2; CDR3 DNA: TGCGCCAGCAGCCAAGACCGAACCCGGACAGGGGTTAGACCCGGGGAGCTGTTTTTT; CDR3 protein: CASSQDRTRTGVRPGELFF
V gene: TRBV4-3; D gene: TRBD2; clone size: NA; J gene: TRBJ2-3; CDR3 DNA: TGCGCCAGCAGCCAACTCTTGGGTACTGGGAGGGCAGATACGCAGTATTTT; CDR3 protein: CASSQLLGTGRADTQYF
V gene: TRBV30; D gene: TRBD1; clone size: NA; J gene: TRBJ2-3; CDR3 DNA: TGTGCCTGGGAGACCGGACAGGGGATCGCAGATACGCAGTATTTT; CDR3 protein: CAWETGQGIADTQYF
V gene: TRBV10-3; D gene: TRBD2; clone size: once; J gene: TRBJ2-3; CDR3 DNA: TGTGCCATCAGCGAAAGCGGGGGCCGCCCAGATACGCAGTATTTT; CDR3 protein: CAISESGGRPDTQYF
V gene: TRBV2; D gene: TRBD1; clone size: NA; J gene: TRBJ1-4; CDR3 DNA: TGTGCCAGCAGCGTGACAGGGTTCTTTGAAGAACTGTTTTTT; CDR3 protein: CASSVTGFFEELFF
V gene: TRBV9; D gene: TRBD1; clone size: NA; J gene: TRBJ2-4; CDR3 DNA: TGTGCCAGCAGCGTAGGAGTAGGGGGACAGCTACTTCCCATTCAGTACTTC; CDR3 protein: CASSVGVGGQLLPIQYF
V gene: TRBV5-1; D gene: NA; clone size: few; J gene: TRBJ1-1; CDR3 DNA: TGCGCCAGCAGCTTGGTCCCGGGGGTGAGGAACACTGAAGCTTTCTTT; CDR3 protein: CASSLVPGVRNTEAFF
V gene: TRBV6-5; D gene: NA; clone size: few; J gene: TRBJ2-7; CDR3 DNA: TGTGCCAGCAGTTTTTCAGGGGCGGTTAGCTACGAGCAGTACTTC; CDR3 protein: CASSFSGAVSYEQYF
V gene: TRBV29-1; D gene: NA; clone size: many; J gene: TRBJ2-7; CDR3 DNA: TGCAGCGTTGTTAACAGCTCCTACGAGCAGTACTTC; CDR3 protein: CSVVNSSYEQYF
V gene: TRBV7-6; D gene: TRBD1; clone size: once; J gene: TRBJ1-2; CDR3 DNA: TGTGCCAGCAGCTTAGGACAGGGCTATGGCTACACCTTC; CDR3 protein: CASSLGQGYGYTF
V gene: TRBV5-6; D gene: TRBD1; clone size: NA; J gene: TRBJ1-2; CDR3 DNA: TGTGCCAGCAGCTTAATTAGACAGGGGTATGGCTACACCTTC; CDR3 protein: CASSLIRQGYGYTF
V gene: TRBV27; D gene: TRBD1; clone size: NA; J gene: TRBJ1-1; CDR3 DNA: TGTGCCAGCTCACCCGCAGGGGGGTATAACACTGAAGCTTTCTTT; CDR3 protein: CASSPAGGYNTEAFF
V gene: TRBV7-2; D gene: NA; clone size: NA; J gene: TRBJ2-1; CDR3 DNA: TGTGCCAGCAGCCCCCGTAACTACAATGAGCAGTTCTTC; CDR3 protein: CASSPRNYNEQFF
V gene: TRBV19; D gene: TRBD1; clone size: NA; J gene: TRBJ1-5; CDR3 DNA: TGTGCCAGTAGCCCAATACAGGGGGCTGTATATCAGCCCCAGCATTTT; CDR3 protein: CASSPIQGAVYQPQHF
V gene: TRBV29-1; D gene: NA; clone size: NA; J gene: TRBJ1-4; CDR3 DNA: TGCAGCGCCGGTGCGGGCTATGAAAAACTGTTTTTT; CDR3 protein: CSAGAGYEKLFF
V gene: TRBV28; D gene: NA; clone size: NA; J gene: TRBJ2-7; CDR3 DNA: TGTGCCAGCAGTTTCAGGGCTCCCTACGAGCAGTACTTC; CDR3 protein: CASSFRAPYEQYF
V gene: TRBV30; D gene: NA; clone size: NA; J gene: TRBJ1-4; CDR3 DNA: TGTGCCTGGAGTATTCGGGAAAAACTGTTTTTT; CDR3 protein: CAWSIREKLFF
V gene: TRBV30; D gene: TRBD1; clone size: once; J gene: TRBJ1-4; CDR3 DNA: TGTGCCACGCGGATCGGACAGGGGGGAGAAAAACTGTTTTTT; CDR3 protein: CATRIGQGGEKLFF
V gene: TRBV6-1; D gene: NA; clone size: few; J gene: TRBJ1-1; CDR3 DNA: TGTGCCAGCAAGGGGGATGACCGGAACACTGAAGCTTTCTTT; CDR3 protein: CASKGDDRNTEAFF
V gene: TRBV27; D gene: TRBD1; clone size: NA; J gene: TRBJ1-3; CDR3 DNA: TGTGCCAGCAGTTGGGGGACAGGGGCTGGAAACACCATATATTTT; CDR3 protein: CASSWGTGAGNTIYF
V gene: TRBV5-6; D gene: NA; clone size: NA; J gene: TRBJ2-2; CDR3 DNA: TGTGCCAGCAGCTTGGGAGCCAGGACTACCGGGGAGCTGTTTTTT; CDR3 protein: CASSLGARTTGELFF
V gene: TRBV5-4; D gene: TRBD1; clone size: NA; J gene: TRBJ1-2; CDR3 DNA: TGTGCCAGCACCGTACAGGGGATGGTGAACTATGGCTACACCTTC; CDR3 protein: CASTVQGMVNYGYTF
V gene: TRBV9; D gene: NA; clone size: NA; J gene: TRBJ1-1; CDR3 DNA: TGTGCCAGCAGCGTAGACGGACAGAACACTGAAGCTTTCTTT; CDR3 protein: CASSVDGQNTEAFF
V gene: TRBV7-3; D gene: TRBD1; clone size: NA; J gene: TRBJ1-1; CDR3 DNA: TGTGCCAGCAGCTCCACCTCTGGACAGGGGATCACGAACACTGAAGCTTTCTTT; CDR3 protein: CASSSTSGQGITNTEAFF